These T cell receptor beta chains were read from a single sample in a study of vaccination and CD4 T cells after COVID-19. MiXCR, run by TCRdb on the PCR reads, gives a single entry per CDR3 protein. The sample yields over 15,000 distinct CDR3 sequences, approximately 52% seen once. What these receptors recognize is not known. What was sequenced was CD4+ T cells from blood, cultured in vitro. Receptor source: a human donor who had recovered from COVID-19. The CDR3 runs from the conserved cysteine through the conserved F or W. D genes are given only for firm matches. Some rows have no size entry. The others give once, few or many, or a class for an expanded clone.

>-|-|TRBJ2-7|TRBV20-1
TGCAGTGCTAGAGCCGCTAAAGGGGGATCCCTTAGCTCCTACGAGCAGTACTTC
CSARAAKGGSLSSYEQYF
>-|-|TRBJ2-7|TRBV11-2
TGTGCCAGCAGCTTAGGGCATAGGGGGTACGAGCAGTACTTC
CASSLGHRGYEQYF
>few|-|TRBJ2-7|TRBV6-9
TGTGCCAGCATAGCTAGCTACGAGCAGTACTTC
CASIASYEQYF
>-|-|TRBJ2-1|TRBV5-1
TGCGCCAGCAGGCGCGCGGGCGGTGTTGATGAGCAGTTCTTC
CASRRAGGVDEQFF
>-|-|TRBJ1-1|TRBV19
TGTGCCAGTACCGTACTAGGAGCGAACACTGAAGCTTTCTTT
CASTVLGANTEAFF
>-|TRBD2|TRBJ2-3|TRBV6-2/TRBV6-3
TGTGCCAGCAGTTCCCAACTAGCGGCATTTGCTATAAGCACAGATACGCAGTATTTT
CASSSQLAAFAISTDTQYF
>once|-|TRBJ2-1|TRBV15
TGTGCCACCAGCAGAGATCAGTTGGGGAGCCCAGACAATGAGCAGTTCTTC
CATSRDQLGSPDNEQFF
>-|-|TRBJ2-3|TRBV20-1
TGCAGTGCTGGCGGACAGGGACTAACCACAGATACGCAGTATTTT
CSAGGQGLTTDTQYF
>-|-|TRBJ1-1|TRBV5-6
TGTGCCAGCAGCCCGGGAGTGAACACTGAAGCTTTCTTT
CASSPGVNTEAFF
>medium-sized|-|TRBJ2-6|TRBV6-2/TRBV6-3
TGTGCCAGCAGTTACAGCTCTGGGGCCAACGTCCTGACTTTC
CASSYSSGANVLTF
>-|TRBD1|TRBJ1-5|TRBV7-2
TGTGCCAGCAGCTTACGGCTCAGGGGGAGCAATCAGCCCCAGCATTTT
CASSLRLRGSNQPQHF
>-|TRBD1|TRBJ1-2|TRBV20-1
TGCAGTGCCACAGGGGCGGGTCTTGACTACACCTTC
CSATGAGLDYTF
>-|-|TRBJ1-5|TRBV19
TGTGCCAGTAGTATAGGGGGACATAATAATCAGCCCCAGCATTTT
CASSIGGHNNQPQHF
>few|-|TRBJ1-5|TRBV12-3/TRBV12-4
TGTGCCAGCAGTACTGGGGGGTTTGCCCAGCATTTT
CASSTGGFAQHF
>-|-|TRBJ1-1|TRBV12-3/TRBV12-4
TGTGCCAGCAGTTTAGCGCAGGGGGAAGCTTTCTTT
CASSLAQGEAFF
>-|-|TRBJ2-3|TRBV7-8
TGTGCCAGCAGCTTAGAGGGGCCAGATACGCAGTATTTT
CASSLEGPDTQYF
>-|TRBD2|TRBJ2-1|TRBV20-1
TGCAGTGCTCAGACTAGCGGGAGGATAGGTGAGCAGTTCTTC
CSAQTSGRIGEQFF
>-|TRBD1|TRBJ1-1|TRBV7-2
TGTGCCAGCAGCCCCGACAGGGGGCGATACACTGAAGCTTTCTTT
CASSPDRGRYTEAFF
>-|-|TRBJ2-7|TRBV5-8
TGTGCCAGCAGAGGAATAGGCGGCGAGCAGTACTTC
CASRGIGGEQYF
>-|TRBD2|TRBJ2-2|TRBV12-3/TRBV12-4
TGTGCCAGCAGATTACTAGCGGGGGGGAACACCGGGGAGCTGTTTTTT
CASRLLAGGNTGELFF
>-|TRBD1|TRBJ2-1|TRBV10-3
TGTGCCATCAGTGGTTACACAGGGGCGCACCCCAATGAGCAGTTCTTC
CAISGYTGAHPNEQFF
>-|-|TRBJ1-2|TRBV27
TGTGCCAGCAGCCTTACGGCTCTCACTACTGGCTACACCTTC
CASSLTALTTGYTF
>few|TRBD1|TRBJ1-1|TRBV27
TGTGCCAGCAGTCGAAGAATTACAGGGGGCTTGAACACTGAAGCTTTCTTT
CASSRRITGGLNTEAFF
>few|-|TRBJ2-7|TRBV28
TGTGCCACCTCCGGGACACCAACCTACGAGCAGTACTTC
CATSGTPTYEQYF
>-|TRBD1|TRBJ2-7|TRBV27
TGTGCCAGCAGGAACAGGGGAGCCTCCTACGAGCAGTACTTC
CASRNRGASYEQYF
>once|-|TRBJ1-2|TRBV5-1
TGCGCCAGCAGCCAGGTGCTAGGGGTCGGCTACACCTTC
CASSQVLGVGYTF
>-|TRBD1|TRBJ2-7|TRBV6-1
TGTGCCAGCAGCTCCTATACCCGGGAACAGGGGTCCTACGAGCAGTACTTC
CASSSYTREQGSYEQYF
>few|TRBD2|TRBJ2-5|TRBV20-1
TGCAGTGCCGTCGAACGACTAGCGGGAGAAGAGACCCAGTACTTC
CSAVERLAGEETQYF
>-|-|TRBJ2-7|TRBV5-6
TGTGCCAGCAGCTTGGCGATGGGGCGGGTATCCTACGAGCAGTACTTC
CASSLAMGRVSYEQYF
>once|-|TRBJ2-7|TRBV7-2
TGTGCCAGCAGCTTATGGAACGAGCAGTACTTC
CASSLWNEQYF
>-|-|TRBJ1-5|TRBV7-2
TGTGCCAGCAGCCTTGACGCCGGCAATCAGCCCCAGCATTTT
CASSLDAGNQPQHF
>-|-|TRBJ2-1|TRBV5-4
TGTGCCAGCTGCCTAGCGCTCTCCTACAATGAGCAGTTCTTC
CASCLALSYNEQFF
>-|-|TRBJ1-4|TRBV7-6
TGTGCCAGCAGATCTATGGCTTTCGGGCGTGAAAAACTGTTTTTT
CASRSMAFGREKLFF
>-|-|TRBJ1-4|TRBV6-1
TGTGCCAGCAGTCCCCCTGGAGGGCCGGGGGAAAAACTGTTTTTT
CASSPPGGPGEKLFF
>-|TRBD2|TRBJ2-7|TRBV20-1
TGCAGTGCTATCAGCGGGAGGGCCGAGCAGTACTTC
CSAISGRAEQYF
>-|-|TRBJ1-1|TRBV12-3/TRBV12-4
TGTGCCAGCAGTCCCAAGGCCCGGGGAGTGAACACTGAAGCTTTCTTT
CASSPKARGVNTEAFF
>few|-|TRBJ2-1|TRBV20-1
TGCAGTGCAGAGGTCGGATCGGGATTAATAAATGAGCAGTTCTTC
CSAEVGSGLINEQFF
>-|-|TRBJ2-3|TRBV19
TGTGCCAGTAGTATTACCTTCACAGATACGCAGTATTTT
CASSITFTDTQYF
>few|-|TRBJ2-3|TRBV27
TGTGCCAGCAGTTTCTACTCCACGGGTGCAGATACGCAGTATTTT
CASSFYSTGADTQYF
>-|-|TRBJ1-2|TRBV2
TGTGCCAGCAGTTTCCCAGGCGGCTACACCTTC
CASSFPGGYTF
>-|TRBD1|TRBJ2-7|TRBV2
TGTGCCAGCAGACCCGGGACAGGGGAGGGCGAGCAGTACTTC
CASRPGTGEGEQYF
>-|-|TRBJ2-6|TRBV15
TGTGCCACCAGCAGACGTAGCCCCTCTGGGGCCAACGTCCTGACTTTC
CATSRRSPSGANVLTF
>-|TRBD1|TRBJ2-3|TRBV11-3
TGTGCCAGCAGCGCCGAGGGACAGGCGTTCACAGATACGCAGTATTTT
CASSAEGQAFTDTQYF
>once|TRBD1|TRBJ2-2|TRBV6-5
TGTGCCAGCAGTTTCCCCACAGGGGGCGCCCCCACCGGGGAGCTGTTTTTT
CASSFPTGGAPTGELFF
>once|-|TRBJ1-2|TRBV12-5
TGTGCTAGTGGTTTGGGGGGAAGGGCCTACTATGGCTACACCTTC
CASGLGGRAYYGYTF
>few|TRBD1|TRBJ2-7|TRBV20-1
TGCAGTGTGGGGGGACAGGGGACCGAGCAGTACTTC
CSVGGQGTEQYF
>-|-|TRBJ1-2|TRBV20-1
TGCAGTGCTAGAGGAACAGACTATGGCTACACCTTC
CSARGTDYGYTF
>-|TRBD1|TRBJ1-2|TRBV7-2
TGTGCCAGCAGCTTCTCGACAGGGGGCGCAGATGGCTACACCTTC
CASSFSTGGADGYTF
>few|TRBD1|TRBJ2-2|TRBV19
TGTGCCAGTAGGGACGGGGGACAGGGGACCGGGGAGCTGTTTTTT
CASRDGGQGTGELFF
>-|-|TRBJ1-5|TRBV21-1
TGTGCCAGCAAGTTATACATTCGAGTGAGCAATCAGCCCCAGCATTTT
CASKLYIRVSNQPQHF
>-|-|TRBJ1-3|TRBV6-1
TGTGCCAGCAGTCGCGATGGAAACACCATATATTTT
CASSRDGNTIYF
>once|TRBD2|TRBJ2-7|TRBV20-1
TGCAGTGCTAGAGCCCCCCTAGCGGAGGCCTACGAGCAGTACTTC
CSARAPLAEAYEQYF
>-|-|TRBJ1-2|TRBV20-1
TGCAGTGCTAGGGCCGGGGCTAACTATGGCTACACCTTC
CSARAGANYGYTF
>-|TRBD2|TRBJ2-3|TRBV27
TGTGCCAGCAGGGGACTAGCGGGGGGGGAGGCAGATACGCAGTATTTT
CASRGLAGGEADTQYF
>-|TRBD2|TRBJ2-2|TRBV12-3/TRBV12-4
TGTGCCAGCAGTCCCGCCAGAGGCGGGGGGACCGGGGAGCTGTTTTTT
CASSPARGGGTGELFF
>-|TRBD2|TRBJ2-3|TRBV7-3
TGTGCCAGCAGCTTACGTACGGGGGGGAGCACAGATACGCAGTATTTT
CASSLRTGGSTDTQYF
>-|TRBD1|TRBJ2-7|TRBV7-9
TGTGCCAGCAGCTTGGGGGGACAGGGAGGCCACGAGCAGTACTTC
CASSLGGQGGHEQYF
>-|-|TRBJ2-1|TRBV4-2
TGTGCCAGCAGCCAAGATTCAGGGCTGGGGGATTTCTACAATGAGCAGTTCTTC
CASSQDSGLGDFYNEQFF
>few|-|TRBJ1-5|TRBV7-9
TGTGCCAGCAGCAAGGGGGGGGGAAATCAGCCCCAGCATTTT
CASSKGGGNQPQHF